This T cell receptor beta chain is from a study of cytomegalovirus exposure and HLA in healthy donors. Study summary: The approximately 110 validation repertoires used the same platform as the roughly 670 first-cohort repertoires, a later analysis reported.

The V end was cut by 1 base, the J end by 0 bases, with 12 bases between. Germline V gene data show CDR1 as SGHAT and CDR2 as FQNNGV. The CDR3 has 16 residues. Only in-frame clones appear in the TCRdb table, and some are missing; sequencing was by immunoSEQ multiplex PCR. The repertoire holds approximately 150,000 clones, with approximately 86% as singletons. The V gene is TRBV11-2, the J gene TRBJ1-2, with a weak D call TRBD1 (6 bases). The sample consisted of PBMCs. The TCR sequence derives from a man younger than 35 in good health and CMV-seropositive. The CDR3 DNA reads as TGTGCCAGCAGCTTAGCCGGGACACCTGCTAACTATGGCTACACCTTC. Translating it yields CASSLAGTPANYGYTF.